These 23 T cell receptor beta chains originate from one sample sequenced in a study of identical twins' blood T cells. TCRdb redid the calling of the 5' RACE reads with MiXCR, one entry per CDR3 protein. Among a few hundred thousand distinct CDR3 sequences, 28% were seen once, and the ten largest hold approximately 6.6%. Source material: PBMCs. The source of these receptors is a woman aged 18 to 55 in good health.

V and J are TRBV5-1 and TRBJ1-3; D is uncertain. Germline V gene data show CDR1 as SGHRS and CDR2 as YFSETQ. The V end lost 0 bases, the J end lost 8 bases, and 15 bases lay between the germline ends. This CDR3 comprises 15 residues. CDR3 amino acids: CASSLDGNSGDTIYF. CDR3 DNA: TGCGCCAGCAGCTTGGATGGCAACTCTGGGGACACCATATATTTT.

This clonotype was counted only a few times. CDR3 sequence reads: CASSFPPMNNEQFF. The CDR3 DNA is TGTGCCAGTAGTTTTCCACCGATGAACAATGAGCAGTTCTTC. V usage is TRBV19 and J usage is TRBJ2-1; D unresolved. The germline V and J ends were trimmed by 5 bases and 5 bases, with 13 bases remaining between them. Germline CDR1 is LNHDA and CDR2 is SQIVND (reference sequence). This CDR3 is built from 14 residues.

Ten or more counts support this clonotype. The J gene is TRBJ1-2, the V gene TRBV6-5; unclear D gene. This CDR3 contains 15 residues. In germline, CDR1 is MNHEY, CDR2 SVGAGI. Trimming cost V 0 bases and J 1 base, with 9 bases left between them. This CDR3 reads CASSYSQNGNYGYTF. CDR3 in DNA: TGTGCCAGCAGTTACTCCCAGAACGGTAACTATGGCTACACCTTC.

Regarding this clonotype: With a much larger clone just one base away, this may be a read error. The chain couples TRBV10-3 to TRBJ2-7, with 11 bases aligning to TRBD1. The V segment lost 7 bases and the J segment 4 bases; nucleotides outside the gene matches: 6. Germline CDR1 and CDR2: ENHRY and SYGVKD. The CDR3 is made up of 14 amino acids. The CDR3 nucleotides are TGTGCCATCATACGGACAGGGGGCGAATACGAGCAGTACTTC. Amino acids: CAIIRTGGEYEQYF.

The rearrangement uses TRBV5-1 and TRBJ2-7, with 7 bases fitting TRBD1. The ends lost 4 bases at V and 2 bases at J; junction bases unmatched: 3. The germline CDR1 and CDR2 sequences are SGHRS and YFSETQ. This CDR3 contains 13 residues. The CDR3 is CASSGTGAYEQYF. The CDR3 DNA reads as TGCGCCAGCAGCGGTACAGGGGCCTACGAGCAGTACTTC.

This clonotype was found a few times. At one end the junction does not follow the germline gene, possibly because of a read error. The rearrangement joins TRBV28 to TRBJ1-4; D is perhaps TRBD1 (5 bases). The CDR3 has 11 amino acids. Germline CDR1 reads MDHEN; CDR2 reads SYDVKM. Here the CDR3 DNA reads TGTGCCAGCAGCTCCGGGACCGGCACGATTTTT. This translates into CASSSGTGTIF.

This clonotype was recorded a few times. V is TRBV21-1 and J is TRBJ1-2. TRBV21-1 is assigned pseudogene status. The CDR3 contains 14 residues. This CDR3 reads CASSKAHGSYGYTF. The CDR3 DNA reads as TGTGCCAGCAGCAAAGCGCATGGTAGCTATGGCTACACCTTC.

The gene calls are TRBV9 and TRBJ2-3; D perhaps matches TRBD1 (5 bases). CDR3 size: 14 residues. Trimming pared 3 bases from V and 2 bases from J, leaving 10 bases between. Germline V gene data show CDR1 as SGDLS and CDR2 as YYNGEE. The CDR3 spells CASSASGPTDTQYF. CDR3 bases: TGTGCCAGCAGCGCCTCAGGGCCCACAGATACGCAGTATTTT.

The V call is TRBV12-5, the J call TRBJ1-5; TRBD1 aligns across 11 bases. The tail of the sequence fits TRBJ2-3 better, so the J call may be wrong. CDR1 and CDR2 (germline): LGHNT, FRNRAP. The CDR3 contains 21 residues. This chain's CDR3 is CASGLRLTGTGGKGVNQPQYF. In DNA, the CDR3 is TGTGCTAGTGGTTTGCGGCTTACCGGGACAGGGGGGAAAGGGGTCAATCAGCCCCAGTATTTT.

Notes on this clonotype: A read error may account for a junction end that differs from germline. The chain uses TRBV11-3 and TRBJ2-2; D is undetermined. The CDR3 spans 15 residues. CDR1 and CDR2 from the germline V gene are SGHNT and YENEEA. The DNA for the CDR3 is TGTTCCAGCAGCTTAGTGGCCACTCTTGTCGGGGAGCTGTTTTTT. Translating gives CSSSLVATLVGELFF.

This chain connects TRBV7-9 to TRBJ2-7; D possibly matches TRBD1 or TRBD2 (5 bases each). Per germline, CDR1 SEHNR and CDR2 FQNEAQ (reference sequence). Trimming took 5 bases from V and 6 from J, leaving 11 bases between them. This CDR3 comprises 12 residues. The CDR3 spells CASSPTGLEQYF. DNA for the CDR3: TGTGCCAGCAGCCCGACGGGGCTCGAGCAGTACTTC. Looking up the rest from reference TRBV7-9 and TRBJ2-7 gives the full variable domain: DTGVSQNPRHKITKRGQNVTFRCDPISEHNRLYWYRQTLGQGPEFLTYFQNEAQLEKSRLLSDRFSAERPKGSFSTLEIQRTEQGDSAMYLCASSPTGLEQYFGPGTRLTVT.

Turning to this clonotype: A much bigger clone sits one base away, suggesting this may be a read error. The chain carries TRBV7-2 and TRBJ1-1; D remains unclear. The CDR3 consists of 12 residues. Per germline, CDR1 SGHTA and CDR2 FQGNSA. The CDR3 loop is CASGLEPPEAFF. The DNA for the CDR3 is TGTGCCAGCGGCTTAGAACCCCCTGAAGCTTTCTTT.

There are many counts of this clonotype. CDR3 DNA: TGCAGTGCTAGAGATCGGGGGGCTGACACTGAAGCTTTCTTT. This gives the protein CSARDRGADTEAFF. The chain combines TRBV20-1 with TRBJ1-1, with D perhaps TRBD1 (6 bases). The CDR3 runs to 14 residues. The germline V gene encodes CDR1 DFQATT and CDR2 SNEGSKA (reference sequence). Trimming removed 0 bases at V and 3 bases at J, with 11 bases between.

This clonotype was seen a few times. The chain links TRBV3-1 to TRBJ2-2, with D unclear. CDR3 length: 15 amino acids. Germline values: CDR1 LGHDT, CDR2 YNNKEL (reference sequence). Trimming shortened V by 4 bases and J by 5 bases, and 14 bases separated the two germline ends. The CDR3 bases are TGTGCCAGCAGCCCGATCGACTCGTTTACCGGGGAGCTGTTTTTT. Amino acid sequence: CASSPIDSFTGELFF.

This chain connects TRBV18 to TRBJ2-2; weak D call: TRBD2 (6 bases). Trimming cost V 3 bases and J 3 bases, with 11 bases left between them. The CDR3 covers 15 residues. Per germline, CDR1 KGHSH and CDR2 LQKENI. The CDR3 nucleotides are TGTGCCAGCTCACCGGTAGCGGAAGACACCGGGGAGCTGTTTTTT. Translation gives CASSPVAEDTGELFF.

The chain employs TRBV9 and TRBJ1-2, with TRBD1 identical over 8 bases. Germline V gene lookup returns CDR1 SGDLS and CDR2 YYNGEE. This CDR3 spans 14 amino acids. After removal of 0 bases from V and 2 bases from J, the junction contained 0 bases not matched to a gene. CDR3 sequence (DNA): TGTGCCAGCAGCGTAGGGACAGGGAACTATGGCTACACCTTC. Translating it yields CASSVGTGNYGYTF.

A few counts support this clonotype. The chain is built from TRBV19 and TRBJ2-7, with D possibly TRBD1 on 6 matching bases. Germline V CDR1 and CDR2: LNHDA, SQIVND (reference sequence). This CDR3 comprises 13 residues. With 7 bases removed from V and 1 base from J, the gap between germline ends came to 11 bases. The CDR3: CASTPDSSYEQYF. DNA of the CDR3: TGTGCCAGTACCCCGGACAGTTCCTACGAGCAGTACTTC.

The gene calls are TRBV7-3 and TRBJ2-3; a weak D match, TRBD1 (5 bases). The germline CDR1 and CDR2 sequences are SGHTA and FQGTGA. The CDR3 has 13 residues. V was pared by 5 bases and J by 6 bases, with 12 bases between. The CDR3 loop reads CASSGDSFDTQYF. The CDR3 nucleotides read TGTGCCAGCAGCGGTGACAGCTTTGATACGCAGTATTTT. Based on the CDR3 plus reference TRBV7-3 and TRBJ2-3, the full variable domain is GAGVSQTPSNKVTEKGKYVELRCDPISGHTALYWYRQSLGQGPEFLIYFQGTGAADDSGLPNDRFFAVRPEGSVSTLKIQRTERGDSAVYLCASSGDSFDTQYFGPGTRLTVL.

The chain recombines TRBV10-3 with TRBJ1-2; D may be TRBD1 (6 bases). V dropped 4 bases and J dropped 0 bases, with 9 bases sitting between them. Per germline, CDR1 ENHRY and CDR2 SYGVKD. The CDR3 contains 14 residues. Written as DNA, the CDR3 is TGTGCCATCAGTGGACAGGATGCTAACTATGGCTACACCTTC. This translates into CAISGQDANYGYTF.

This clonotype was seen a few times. Here the CDR3 reads CASSTRVTEAFF. The CDR3 DNA is TGTGCCAGCTCCACGCGGGTCACTGAAGCTTTCTTT. This chain connects TRBV7-9 to TRBJ1-1; D not certain. CDR1 is SEHNR, CDR2 FQNEAQ, per germline (reference sequence). This CDR3 has 12 amino acids. The germline V and J ends were trimmed by 8 bases and 4 bases, with 11 bases remaining between them.

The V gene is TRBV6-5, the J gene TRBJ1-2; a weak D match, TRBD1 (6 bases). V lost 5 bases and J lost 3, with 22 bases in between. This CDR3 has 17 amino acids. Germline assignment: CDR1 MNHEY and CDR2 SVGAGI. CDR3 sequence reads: CASSSRGGSKTDYGYTF. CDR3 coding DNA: TGTGCCAGCAGTAGCAGGGGTGGGTCAAAAACCGACTATGGCTACACCTTC.

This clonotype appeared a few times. The CDR3 bases are TGTGCCAGCAGCTTCCCACTAGCGGGGGACGCAGATACGCAGTATTTT. Translated, it gives CASSFPLAGDADTQYF. V and J are TRBV7-9 and TRBJ2-3; the match to TRBD2 covers 11 bases. V trimming: 3 bases; J trimming: 4 bases; junction bases outside the gene matches: 6. Germline V gene lookup returns CDR1 SEHNR and CDR2 FQNEAQ (reference sequence). The CDR3 extends over 16 amino acids.

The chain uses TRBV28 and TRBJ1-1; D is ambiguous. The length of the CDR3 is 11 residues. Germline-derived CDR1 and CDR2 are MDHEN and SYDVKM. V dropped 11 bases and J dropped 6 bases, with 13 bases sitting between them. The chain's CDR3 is CAVLRRAEAFF. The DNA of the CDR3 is TGTGCCGTCCTAAGGAGGGCTGAAGCTTTCTTT.